These 26 T cell receptor beta chains were all obtained from the same sample, sequenced in a study of blood T cell repertoires in COVID-19. Here immunoSEQ multiplex PCR was the method, and the copy in TCRdb shows in-frame clones only, minus some. The data show about 110,000 clones, 70% to 85% seen once. Sequenced sample: peripheral blood. The origin of the receptors is a woman aged 60-75 years with acute or convalescent COVID-19.

The V and J genes are TRBV6-5 and TRBJ2-7; 7 bases line up with TRBD1. Per the germline V gene, CDR1 is MNHEY and CDR2 is SVGAGI. The CDR3 sequence is 13 residues long. V was pared by 7 bases and J by 2 bases, with 5 bases of the junction left unmatched. Here the CDR3 reads CASTQGDPYEQYF. CDR3 DNA: TGTGCCAGCACGCAGGGGGACCCCTACGAGCAGTACTTC.

This chain links TRBV7-9 with TRBJ1-1; D uncertain. Per germline, CDR1 SEHNR and CDR2 FQNEAQ (reference sequence). V dropped 5 bases and J dropped 2 bases, with 9 bases sitting between them. The CDR3 is 13 residues long. The CDR3 bases are TGTGCCAGCAGCGCCTTACATAACACTGAAGCTTTCTTT. Its protein is CASSALHNTEAFF.

The rearrangement joins TRBV11-1 to TRBJ2-4; possibly TRBD1 for D (6 bases). CDR1 and CDR2 from the germline V gene are SGHAT and FQDESV (reference sequence). The ends were cut back, 1 base at V and 7 bases at J, with 11 bases in the middle. This CDR3 is built from 14 residues. Here the CDR3 reads CASSLGGLVNIQYF. Written as DNA, the CDR3 is TGTGCCAGCAGCTTAGGGGGGCTGGTCAACATTCAGTACTTC.

This chain uses TRBV2 with TRBJ1-1, with 9 nucleotides matching TRBD1. V dropped 4 bases and J dropped 1; count of bases not matched to a gene: 7. The germline gives CDR1 SNHLY, CDR2 FYNNEI. The CDR3 loop spans 16 amino acids. The CDR3 region is CASSGGTGRSNTEAFF. CDR3 bases: TGTGCCAGCAGTGGGGGGACAGGGAGGTCGAACACTGAAGCTTTCTTT.

This clone was seen once. The chain has TRBV9 and TRBJ1-1; 10 positions match TRBD1. Germline V gene data show CDR1 as SGDLS and CDR2 as YYNGEE. The CDR3 runs 14 residues. The J segment lost 7 bases and the V segment lost 4 bases, leaving 7 bases of the junction unmatched. CDR3 nucleotides: TGTGCCAGCAGCCCCAGACAGGGGGCGAGTGAAGCTTTCTTT. Its translation: CASSPRQGASEAFF. Complete variable domain (other parts from reference TRBV9 and TRBJ1-1): DSGVTQTPKHLITATGQRVTLRCSPRSGDLSVYWYQQSLDQGLQFLIQYYNGEERAKGNILERFSAQQFPDLHSELNLSSLELGDSALYFCASSPRQGASEAFFGQGTRLTVV.

The chain is built from TRBV2 and TRBJ2-1, with D hard to call. Trimming took off 4 bases at V and 2 bases at J, with 12 bases between the two ends. This CDR3 region has 15 residues. Germline CDR1 reads SNHLY; CDR2 reads FYNNEI. The DNA for the CDR3 is TGTGCCAGCAGTGTTGAGGTGAAACCCTACAATGAGCAGTTCTTC. Its protein product is CASSVEVKPYNEQFF.

This clone was counted between two and nine times. This sequence joins TRBV5-1 and TRBJ1-6; perhaps TRBD1 as D (6 bases). The CDR3 spans 19 residues. Looked up from germline, CDR1 is SGHRS and CDR2 is YFSETQ. Trimming left V 4 bases short and J 0 bases short, with 20 bases between. This chain's CDR3 is CASSRRTDDSSSYNSPLHF. The CDR3 coding sequence is TGCGCCAGCAGCCGGAGGACAGACGATTCTAGCTCCTATAATTCACCCCTCCACTTT. The whole variable domain, filled in from reference TRBV5-1 and TRBJ1-6, reads KAGVTQTPRYLIKTRGQQVTLSCSPISGHRSVSWYQQTPGQGLQFLFEYFSETQRNKGNFPGRFSGRQFSNSRSEMNVSTLELGDSALYLCASSRRTDDSSSYNSPLHFGNGTRLTVT.

The rearrangement joins TRBV12-3 or TRBV12-4 to TRBJ1-1, with D possibly matching TRBD1 (6 bases). V was clipped by 5 bases and J by 7 bases, with 14 bases between them. The CDR3 runs to 13 residues. In nucleotides, the CDR3 is TGTGCCAGCAGTGAATTCAGGGGCGTTGAAGCTTTCTTT. As protein: CASSEFRGVEAFF.

The rearrangement joins TRBV5-1 to TRBJ1-1; D is perhaps TRBD1 (6 bases). V was trimmed by 0 bases and J by 5 bases, leaving 14 bases between them. The CDR3 runs to 15 residues. CDR1 SGHRS and CDR2 YFSETQ come from the germline V gene. Here the CDR3 reads CASSLEAGAGTEAFF. The CDR3 DNA follows: TGCGCCAGCAGCTTGGAAGCGGGGGCAGGAACTGAAGCTTTCTTT.

The chain recombines TRBV2 with TRBJ1-4; 11 bases match TRBD1. The CDR3 spans 15 residues. After removal of 3 bases from V and 6 bases from J, the junction contained 3 bases not matched to a gene. Germline V lookup: CDR1 SNHLY, CDR2 FYNNEI. In nucleotides, the CDR3 is TGTGCCAGCAGTGAGGACAGGGGGCAGTATGAAAAACTGTTTTTT. Its protein product is CASSEDRGQYEKLFF.

Points on this clone: Germline and junction disagree at one end, which may indicate a read error. The chain recombines TRBV3-1 (or the pseudogene TRBV3-2) with TRBJ2-7, with 13 bases matching TRBD2. The CDR3 has 16 residues. The germline gives CDR1 LGHDT, CDR2 YNNKEL (reference sequence). CDR3 DNA: TGTGCCAGCAGTCAAGCGTCTACTAGCGGGAGGGACGAGCAGTACTTC. Residues: CASSQASTSGRDEQYF.

This chain uses TRBV10-1 with TRBJ2-2; 16 bases are a match to TRBD2. Germline V lookup: CDR1 WNHNN, CDR2 SYGVQD (reference sequence). Unmatched junction bases numbered 6, after V lost 3 bases and J lost 5 bases. This CDR3 is 18 amino acids long. CDR3 amino acids: CASSDSGLAGGPTGELFF. Here the CDR3 DNA reads TGCGCCAGCAGTGACTCGGGACTAGCGGGAGGGCCAACCGGGGAGCTGTTTTTT.

This chain connects TRBV29-1 to TRBJ2-3, with D possibly being TRBD1 (5 bases). CDR1 and CDR2 from the germline V gene are SQVTM and ANQGSEA. Deletions cut 1 base from V and 0 bases from J, with 14 bases between. The CDR3 is made up of 16 amino acids. This chain's CDR3 is CSVEGLGDSSTDTQYF. Here the CDR3 DNA reads TGCAGCGTTGAAGGGTTAGGGGATTCAAGCACAGATACGCAGTATTTT.

This chain joins TRBV10-3 and TRBJ2-5; TRBD1 matches 10 bases. The CDR3 contains 14 residues. V was pared by 4 bases and J by 2 bases, with 1 base of the junction left unmatched. Germline CDR1 is ENHRY and CDR2 is SYGVKD. The DNA for the CDR3 is TGTGCCATCAGTGGGGACAGGGGACAAGAGACCCAGTACTTC. Translation gives CAISGDRGQETQYF.

The V call is TRBV25-1, the J call TRBJ2-7; D is unclear. Germline-derived CDR1 and CDR2 are MGHDK and SYGVNS. There are 13 residues in the CDR3. Deletions cut 0 bases from V and 9 bases from J, with 12 bases between. CDR3 DNA sequence: TGTGCCAGCAGTGAATACCAGGATTCGGCGCAGTACTTC. The encoded protein is CASSEYQDSAQYF.

In DNA, the CDR3 is TGCGCCAGCAGCTGGCAGCCCGGACGGGACTCCTACGAGCAGTACTTC. Its protein is CASSWQPGRDSYEQYF. V gene TRBV5-1 combines with J gene TRBJ2-7; D might be TRBD2 (5 bases). Germline CDR1 is SGHRS and CDR2 is YFSETQ. V was clipped by 3 bases and J by 0 bases, with 16 bases between them. The CDR3 totals 16 residues.

This chain links TRBV19 with TRBJ2-5; 10 bases match TRBD1. The CDR3 has 16 residues. Germline CDR1 LNHDA, CDR2 SQIVND (reference sequence). The J segment lost 3 bases and the V segment lost 5 bases, leaving 9 bases of the junction unmatched. The CDR3 DNA sequence: TGTGCCAGTAGTCTTTGGACAGGGGGTTACGAAGAGACCCAGTACTTC. This encodes CASSLWTGGYEETQYF. Complete variable domain (other parts from reference TRBV19 and TRBJ2-5): DGGITQSPKYLFRKEGQNVTLSCEQNLNHDAMYWYRQDPGQGLRLIYYSQIVNDFQKGDIAEGYSVSREKKESFPLTVTSAQKNPTAFYLCASSLWTGGYEETQYFGPGTRLLVL.

The chain employs TRBV18 and TRBJ2-7, with D tentatively TRBD2 (6 bases). V was cut by 6 bases and J by 6 bases, with 15 bases left in between. Germline V lookup: CDR1 KGHSH, CDR2 LQKENI. This CDR3 region has 13 residues. The CDR3 region is CASSRSPGGEQYF. The DNA for the CDR3 is TGTGCCAGCTCGCGGTCCCCCGGGGGCGAGCAGTACTTC.

Comments on this clone: The junction departs from germline at one end; a sequencing error may be responsible. The V call is TRBV7-7, the J call TRBJ2-2; weak D call: TRBD1 (5 bases). Per the germline V gene, CDR1 is SSHAT and CDR2 is FNYEAQ (reference sequence). The CDR3 extends over 16 amino acids. CDR3 in amino acids: CASSSNPGPDTGELFF. CDR3 DNA sequence: TGTGCTAGCAGCTCGAATCCAGGGCCCGACACCGGGGAGCTGTTTTTT.

The rearrangement joins TRBV29-1 to TRBJ2-1, with 9 nucleotides matching TRBD2. V gave up 2 bases and J gave up 10 bases; unmatched junction bases: 12. This CDR3 contains 15 residues. Germline CDR1 is SQVTM and CDR2 is ANQGSEA. CDR3 residues: CSVEQEGGGVDEQFF. The DNA of the CDR3 is TGCAGCGTTGAACAGGAAGGCGGGGGGGTGGACGAGCAGTTCTTC.

The genes are TRBV6-5 and TRBJ2-7; 8 nucleotides align to TRBD1. Per germline, CDR1 MNHEY and CDR2 SVGAGI. The CDR3 spans 15 residues. After removal of 0 bases from V and 2 bases from J, the junction contained 3 bases not matched to a gene. CDR3: CASSYSGTGPYEQYF. In DNA, the CDR3 is TGTGCCAGCAGTTACTCGGGGACAGGACCCTACGAGCAGTACTTC.

The genes are TRBV19 and TRBJ2-1; possibly TRBD1 for D (6 bases). The germline gives CDR1 LNHDA, CDR2 SQIVND (reference sequence). This CDR3 contains 15 residues. Trimming took off 7 bases at V and 8 bases at J, with 21 bases between the two ends. DNA of the CDR3: TGTGCCAGTACCTCGGGACAACAACCCTGGGATGAGCAGTTCTTC. Protein: CASTSGQQPWDEQFF.

In this sample, this clone turned up a few times. This chain joins TRBV5-4 and TRBJ2-3; 7 bases are a match to TRBD1. The V segment lost 2 bases and the J segment 4 bases; nucleotides outside the gene matches: 4. The CDR3 is 14 amino acids. The germline V gene encodes CDR1 SGHNT and CDR2 YYREEE (reference sequence). The CDR3 spells CASSLRQGSDTQYF. The CDR3 coding sequence is TGTGCCAGCAGCTTACGACAGGGCTCAGATACGCAGTATTTT.

Concerning this clone itself: Other DNA sequences in the same sample also yield this CDR3. The V and J genes are TRBV2 and TRBJ1-6; 10 bases agree with TRBD1. The CDR3 loop spans 13 amino acids. Germline trimming cut 8 bases from V and 7 bases from J; bases unmatched to any gene: 2. Germline loops: CDR1 SNHLY, CDR2 FYNNEI. The CDR3: CASWTGGNSPLHF. As DNA, the CDR3 is TGTGCCAGCTGGACAGGGGGGAATTCACCCCTCCACTTT.

Remarks on this clone: In the same sample, other DNA sequences code for this CDR3. The chain recombines TRBV7-2 with TRBJ2-7; a weak D match, TRBD2 (6 bases). The CDR3 extends over 13 amino acids. Trimming removed 0 bases at V and 4 bases at J, with 7 bases between. Germline CDR1 and CDR2: SGHTA and FQGNSA. CDR3 sequence: CASSLARGYEQYF. For the CDR3, the DNA is TGTGCCAGCAGCTTAGCTCGGGGGTACGAGCAGTACTTC.

DNA for the CDR3: TGTGCCAGCAGTTACTTTCCAGGGCCTTCACCCCTCCACTTT. Residues: CASSYFPGPSPLHF. The chain uses TRBV6-6 and TRBJ1-6; D is perhaps TRBD1 (5 bases). This CDR3 spans 14 amino acids. V was pared by 1 base and J by 9 bases, with 10 bases between. CDR1 is MNHNY, CDR2 SVGAGI, per germline (reference sequence).